The rows below give T cell receptor beta chains drawn from one sample of a study of T-cell reconstitution after alpha-beta-depleted transplantation in children. MiXCR, run by TCRdb on the PCR reads, gives a single entry per CDR3 protein. The repertoire consists of approximately 300,000 distinct CDR3 sequences, with roughly 7.8% occurring once and the leading ten covering around 9.8%. The sequences come from peripheral blood, collected 360 days after TCRalphabeta/CD19-depleted stem cell transplant. These receptors came from a female patient between 2 and 15 years old who had a stem cell transplant for Fanconi anemia, so the T cells may come from the graft donor. Each CDR3 is given with its conserved first and last residue.

V gene	J gene	CDR3 protein
TRBV6-5	TRBJ1-2	CASSYNAVGYGYTF
TRBV15	TRBJ2-1	CATSRTRTGAVYNEQFF
TRBV20-1	TRBJ2-7	CSAGAGGVYEQYF
TRBV20-1	TRBJ1-5	CSATGGAQPQHF
TRBV18	TRBJ2-7	CASSPPGQWAGNEQYF
TRBV12-3/TRBV12-4	TRBJ2-1	CASSYSGTGGWRASNEQFF
TRBV29-1	TRBJ2-5	CSAGPGLAGRETQYF
TRBV7-2	TRBJ1-2	CASSLFVGYTF
TRBV7-3	TRBJ1-1	CASSLTGEEFTEAFF
TRBV7-9	TRBJ1-1	CASSSDRGRTAEAFF
TRBV24-1	TRBJ2-1	CATSDMGAGGAYNEQFF
TRBV28	TRBJ1-4	CASSTSLGLNEKLFF
TRBV6-2/TRBV6-3	TRBJ1-5	CASSKLAGGPQHF
TRBV27	TRBJ2-1	CASTVRWGAPNNEQFF
TRBV7-6	TRBJ1-1	CASSLTRRGVELNTEAFF
TRBV28	TRBJ1-2	CAVRGLVLYGYTF